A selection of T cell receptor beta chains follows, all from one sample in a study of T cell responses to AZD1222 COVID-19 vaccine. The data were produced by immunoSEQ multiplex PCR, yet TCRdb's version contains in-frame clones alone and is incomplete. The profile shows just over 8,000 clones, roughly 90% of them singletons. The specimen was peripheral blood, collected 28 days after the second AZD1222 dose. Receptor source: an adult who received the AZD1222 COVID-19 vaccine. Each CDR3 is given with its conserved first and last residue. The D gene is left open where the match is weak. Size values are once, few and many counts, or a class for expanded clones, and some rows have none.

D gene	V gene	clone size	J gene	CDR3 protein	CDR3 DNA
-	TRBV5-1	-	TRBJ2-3	CASYQGDTQYF	TGCGCCAGCTACCAGGGCGATACGCAGTATTTT
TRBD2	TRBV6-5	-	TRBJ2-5	CAGRTSGRETQYF	TGTGCCGGCCGGACTAGCGGGAGGGAGACCCAGTACTTC
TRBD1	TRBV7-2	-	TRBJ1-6	CASGTGRDSPLHF	TGTGCCAGCGGGACAGGGCGGGATTCACCCCTCCACTTT
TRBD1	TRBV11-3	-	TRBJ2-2	CASSPRTGSTGELFF	TGTGCCAGCAGCCCTCGGACAGGGTCCACCGGGGAGCTGTTTTTT
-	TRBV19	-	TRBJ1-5	CASSISRAPYSNQPQHF	TGTGCCAGTAGTATTAGCAGGGCCCCTTATAGCAATCAGCCCCAGCATTTT
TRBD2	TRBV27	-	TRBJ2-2	CASRPPGLAGAKGTGELFF	TGTGCCAGCAGGCCCCCGGGACTAGCGGGGGCAAAGGGCACCGGGGAGCTGTTTTTT
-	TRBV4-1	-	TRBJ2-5	CASSQGGTGHKTQETQYF	TGCGCCAGCAGCCAAGGTGGGACGGGGCACAAGACCCAAGAGACCCAGTACTTC
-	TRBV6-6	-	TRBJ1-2	CASRERTYGYTF	TGTGCCAGCAGAGAGCGTACCTATGGCTACACCTTC
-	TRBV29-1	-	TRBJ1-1	CSVEDHGRNTEAFF	TGCAGCGTTGAAGATCATGGGAGGAACACTGAAGCTTTCTTT
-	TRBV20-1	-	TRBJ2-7	CSAGAYEQYF	TGCAGTGCTGGAGCCTACGAGCAGTACTTC
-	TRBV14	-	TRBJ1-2	CASTPRGVDYGYTF	TGTGCCAGCACTCCTCGGGGGGTGGACTATGGCTACACCTTC
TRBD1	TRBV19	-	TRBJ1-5	CASKTGALNQPQHF	TGTGCCAGTAAGACAGGGGCCCTCAATCAGCCCCAGCATTTT
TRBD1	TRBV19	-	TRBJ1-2	CASSTGQGGYTF	TGTGCCAGTAGTACGGGACAGGGAGGCTACACCTTC
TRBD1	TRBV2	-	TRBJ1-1	CASSEVGQGDIKAFF	TGTGCCAGCAGTGAAGTCGGACAGGGGGACATTAAAGCTTTCTTT
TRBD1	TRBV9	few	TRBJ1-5	CASSVGQGDQPQHF	TGTGCCAGCAGCGTAGGACAGGGTGACCAGCCCCAGCATTTT
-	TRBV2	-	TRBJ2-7	CASRRDTSYEQYF	TGTGCCAGCAGAAGGGACACATCCTACGAGCAGTACTTC
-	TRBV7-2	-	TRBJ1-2	CASSFQGSSNYGYTF	TGTGCCAGCAGCTTTCAGGGGTCCTCTAACTATGGCTACACCTTC
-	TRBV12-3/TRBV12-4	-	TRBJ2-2	CASSALGTGELFF	TGTGCCAGCAGCGCCTTGGGGACCGGGGAGCTGTTTTTT
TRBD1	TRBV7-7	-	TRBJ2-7	CASSLGTGGVYEQYF	TGTGCTAGCAGCTTAGGCACAGGGGGCGTCTACGAGCAGTACTTC
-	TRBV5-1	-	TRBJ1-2	CASSLAGGNSLGYTF	TGCGCCAGCAGCTTGGCCGGTGGGAATTCTCTCGGCTACACCTTC
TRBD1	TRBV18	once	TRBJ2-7	CASSPTGGPTYEQYF	TGTGCCAGCTCACCGACAGGGGGCCCGACCTACGAGCAGTACTTC
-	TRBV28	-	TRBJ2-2	CASSPPAGELFF	TGTGCCAGCAGTCCCCCGGCCGGGGAGCTGTTTTTT